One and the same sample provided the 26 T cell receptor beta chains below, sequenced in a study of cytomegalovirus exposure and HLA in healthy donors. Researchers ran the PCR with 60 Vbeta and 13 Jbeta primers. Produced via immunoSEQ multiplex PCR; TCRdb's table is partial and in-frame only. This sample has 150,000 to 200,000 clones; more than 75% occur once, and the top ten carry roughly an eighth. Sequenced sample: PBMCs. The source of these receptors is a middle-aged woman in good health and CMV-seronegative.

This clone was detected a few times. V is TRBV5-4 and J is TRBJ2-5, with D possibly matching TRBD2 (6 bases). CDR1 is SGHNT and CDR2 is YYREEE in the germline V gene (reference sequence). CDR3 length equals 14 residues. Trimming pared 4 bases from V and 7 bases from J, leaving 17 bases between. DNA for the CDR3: TGTGCCAGCAGCCTTAGTAATAGCGGTGGGACCCAGTACTTC. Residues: CASSLSNSGGTQYF.

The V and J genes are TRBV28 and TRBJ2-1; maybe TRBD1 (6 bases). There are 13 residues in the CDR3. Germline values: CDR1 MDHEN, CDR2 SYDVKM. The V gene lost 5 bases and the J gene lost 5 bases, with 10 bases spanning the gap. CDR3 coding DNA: TGTGCCAGCAGTCTGGGACACAACAATGAGCAGTTCTTC. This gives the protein CASSLGHNNEQFF. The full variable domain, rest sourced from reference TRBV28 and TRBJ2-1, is DVKVTQSSRYLVKRTGEKVFLECVQDMDHENMFWYRQDPGLGLRLIYFSYDVKMKEKGDIPEGYSVSREKKERFSLILESASTNQTSMYLCASSLGHNNEQFFGPGTRLTVL.

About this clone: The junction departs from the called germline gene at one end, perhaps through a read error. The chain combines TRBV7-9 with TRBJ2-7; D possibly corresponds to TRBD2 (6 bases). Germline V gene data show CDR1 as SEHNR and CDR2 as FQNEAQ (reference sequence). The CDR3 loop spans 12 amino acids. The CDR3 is CSSSLRGLEQYF. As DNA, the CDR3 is TGTTCCAGCAGCTTACGGGGGTTGGAGCAGTACTTC.

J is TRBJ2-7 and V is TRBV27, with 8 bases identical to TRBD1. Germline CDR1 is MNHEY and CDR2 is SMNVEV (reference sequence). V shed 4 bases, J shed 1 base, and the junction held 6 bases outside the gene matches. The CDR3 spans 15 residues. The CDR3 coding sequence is TGTGCCAGCAGTTGGTCACAGGGGGGTTCCTACGAGCAGTACTTC. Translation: CASSWSQGGSYEQYF.

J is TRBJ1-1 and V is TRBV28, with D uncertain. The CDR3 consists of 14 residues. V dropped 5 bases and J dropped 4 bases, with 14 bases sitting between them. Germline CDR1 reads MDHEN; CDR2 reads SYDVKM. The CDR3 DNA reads TGTGCCAGCAGTCCCGTCGTTGCGGGCACTGAAGCTTTCTTT. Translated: CASSPVVAGTEAFF.

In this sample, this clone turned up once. As DNA, the CDR3 is TGTGCTACGGAGAGAGGGACAGGGGTGGCCGAGCAGTACTTC. It codes for CATERGTGVAEQYF. The chain is built from TRBV10-3 and TRBJ2-7; the match to TRBD1 covers 10 bases. The germline V gene has CDR1 ENHRY and CDR2 SYGVKD. The CDR3 contains 14 residues.

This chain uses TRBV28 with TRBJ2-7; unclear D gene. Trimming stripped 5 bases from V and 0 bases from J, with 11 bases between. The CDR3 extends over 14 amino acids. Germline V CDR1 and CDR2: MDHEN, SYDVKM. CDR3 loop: CASSLHLSSYEQYF. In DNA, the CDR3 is TGTGCCAGCAGTCTCCACCTAAGCTCCTACGAGCAGTACTTC.

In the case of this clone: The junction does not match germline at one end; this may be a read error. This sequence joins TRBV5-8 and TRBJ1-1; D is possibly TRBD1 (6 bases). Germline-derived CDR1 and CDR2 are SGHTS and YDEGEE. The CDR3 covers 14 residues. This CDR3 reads CASSFRGTNTEVFF. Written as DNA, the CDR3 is TGTGCCAGCAGCTTCAGGGGCACGAACACTGAAGTTTTCTTT.

DNA of the CDR3: TGTGCCAGCAGTCCCTTAATCCCAAGGGGAGCCAAAAACATTCAGTACTTC. Translation gives CASSPLIPRGAKNIQYF. The chain carries TRBV28 and TRBJ2-4, with a tentative D call TRBD1 (5 bases). The CDR3 totals 17 residues. Per germline, CDR1 MDHEN and CDR2 SYDVKM. Trimming stripped 5 bases from V and 0 bases from J, with 17 bases between.

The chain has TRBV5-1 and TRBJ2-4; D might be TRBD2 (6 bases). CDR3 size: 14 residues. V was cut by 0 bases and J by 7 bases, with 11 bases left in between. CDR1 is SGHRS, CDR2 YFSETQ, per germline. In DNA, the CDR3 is TGCGCCAGCAGCTTGGAAGGAGGGAGGAACATTCAGTACTTC. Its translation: CASSLEGGRNIQYF.

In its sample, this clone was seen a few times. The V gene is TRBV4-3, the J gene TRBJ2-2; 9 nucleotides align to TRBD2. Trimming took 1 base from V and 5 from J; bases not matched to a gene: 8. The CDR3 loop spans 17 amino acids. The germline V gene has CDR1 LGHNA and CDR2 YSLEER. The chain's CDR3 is CASSQALAGVGTGELFF. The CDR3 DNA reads TGCGCCAGCAGCCAAGCGTTAGCGGGAGTGGGAACCGGGGAGCTGTTTTTT.

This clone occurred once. The CDR3 DNA reads TGTGCCAGCAGTGCAGCCTTACGGGAGTCCTACGAGCAGTACTTC. As protein: CASSAALRESYEQYF. This chain joins TRBV27 and TRBJ2-7; maybe TRBD2 (6 bases). CDR3 size: 15 residues. The germline gives CDR1 MNHEY, CDR2 SMNVEV (reference sequence). The V gene lost 5 bases and the J gene lost 1 base, with 15 bases spanning the gap.

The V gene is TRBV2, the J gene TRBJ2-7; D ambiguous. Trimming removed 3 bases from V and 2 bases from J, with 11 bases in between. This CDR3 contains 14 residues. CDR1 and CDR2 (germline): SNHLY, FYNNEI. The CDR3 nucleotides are TGTGCCAGCAGTGAGTACCAGATAACCTACGAGCAGTACTTC. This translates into CASSEYQITYEQYF.

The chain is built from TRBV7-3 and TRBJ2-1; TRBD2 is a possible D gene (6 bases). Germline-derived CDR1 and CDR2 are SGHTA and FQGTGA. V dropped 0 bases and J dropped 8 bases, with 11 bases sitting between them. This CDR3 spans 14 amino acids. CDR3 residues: CASSLTGGTDEQFF. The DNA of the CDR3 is TGTGCCAGCAGCTTAACTGGAGGGACGGATGAGCAGTTCTTC.

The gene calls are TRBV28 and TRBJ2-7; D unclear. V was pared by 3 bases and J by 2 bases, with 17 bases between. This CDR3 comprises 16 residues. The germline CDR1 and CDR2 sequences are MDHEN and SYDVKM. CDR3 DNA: TGTGCCAGCAGTTTCTCAGGATCCGTCCACGCCTACGAGCAGTACTTC. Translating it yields CASSFSGSVHAYEQYF. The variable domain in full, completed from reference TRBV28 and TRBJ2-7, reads DVKVTQSSRYLVKRTGEKVFLECVQDMDHENMFWYRQDPGLGLRLIYFSYDVKMKEKGDIPEGYSVSREKKERFSLILESASTNQTSMYLCASSFSGSVHAYEQYFGPGTRLTVT.

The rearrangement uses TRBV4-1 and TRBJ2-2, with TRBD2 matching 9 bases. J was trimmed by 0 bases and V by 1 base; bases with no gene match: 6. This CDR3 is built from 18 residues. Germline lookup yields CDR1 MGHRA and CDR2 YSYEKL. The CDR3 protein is CASSQGLAEASNTGELFF. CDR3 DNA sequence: TGCGCCAGCAGCCAAGGACTAGCGGAGGCCTCGAACACCGGGGAGCTGTTTTTT.

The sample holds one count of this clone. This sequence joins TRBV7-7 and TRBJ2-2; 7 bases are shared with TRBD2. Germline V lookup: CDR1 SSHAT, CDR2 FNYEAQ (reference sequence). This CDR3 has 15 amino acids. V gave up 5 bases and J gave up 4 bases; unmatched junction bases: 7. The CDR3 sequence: CASSPLASGTGELFF. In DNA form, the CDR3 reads TGTGCCAGCAGCCCACTAGCGAGTGGCACCGGGGAGCTGTTTTTT.

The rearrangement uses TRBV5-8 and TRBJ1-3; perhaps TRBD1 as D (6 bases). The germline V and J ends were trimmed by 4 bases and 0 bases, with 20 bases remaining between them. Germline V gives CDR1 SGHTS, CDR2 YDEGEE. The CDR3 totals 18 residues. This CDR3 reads CASSPRRTAWLSGNTIYF. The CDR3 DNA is TGTGCCAGCAGCCCCCGAAGGACAGCCTGGCTCTCTGGAAACACCATATATTTT.

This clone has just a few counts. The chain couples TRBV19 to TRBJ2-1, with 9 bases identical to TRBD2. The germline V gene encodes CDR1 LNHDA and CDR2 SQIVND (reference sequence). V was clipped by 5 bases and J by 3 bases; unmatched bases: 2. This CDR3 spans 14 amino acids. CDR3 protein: CASSVAGDYNEQFF. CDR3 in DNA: TGTGCCAGTAGTGTAGCGGGAGACTACAATGAGCAGTTCTTC. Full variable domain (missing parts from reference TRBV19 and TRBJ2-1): DGGITQSPKYLFRKEGQNVTLSCEQNLNHDAMYWYRQDPGQGLRLIYYSQIVNDFQKGDIAEGYSVSREKKESFPLTVTSAQKNPTAFYLCASSVAGDYNEQFFGPGTRLTVL.

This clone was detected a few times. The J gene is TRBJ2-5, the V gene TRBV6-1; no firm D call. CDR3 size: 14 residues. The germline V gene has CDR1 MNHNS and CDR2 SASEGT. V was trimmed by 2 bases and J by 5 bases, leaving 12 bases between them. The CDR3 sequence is CASSELHSSETQYF. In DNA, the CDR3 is TGTGCCAGCAGTGAACTCCACTCCTCGGAGACCCAGTACTTC.

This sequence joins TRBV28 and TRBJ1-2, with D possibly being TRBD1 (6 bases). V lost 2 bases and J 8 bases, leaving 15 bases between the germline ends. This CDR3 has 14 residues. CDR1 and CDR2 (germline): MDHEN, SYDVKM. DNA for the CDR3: TGTGCCAGCAGTTTAATGGTAGAGGGACAAGGCTACACCTTC. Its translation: CASSLMVEGQGYTF.

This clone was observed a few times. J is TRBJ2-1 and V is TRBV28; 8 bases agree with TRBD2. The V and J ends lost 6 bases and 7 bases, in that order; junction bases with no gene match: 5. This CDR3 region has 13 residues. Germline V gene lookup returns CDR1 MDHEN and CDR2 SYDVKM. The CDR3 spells CASRNSGVNEQFF. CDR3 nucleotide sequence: TGTGCCAGCAGAAATAGCGGGGTAAATGAGCAGTTCTTC.

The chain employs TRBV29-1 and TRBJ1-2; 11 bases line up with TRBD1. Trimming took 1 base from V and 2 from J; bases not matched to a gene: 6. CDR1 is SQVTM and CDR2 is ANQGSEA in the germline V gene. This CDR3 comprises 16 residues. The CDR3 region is CSVEVGDRGLNYGYTF. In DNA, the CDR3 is TGCAGCGTTGAAGTGGGGGACAGGGGGTTGAACTATGGCTACACCTTC.

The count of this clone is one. CDR3 sequence: CASSEGGSLNTEAFF. For the CDR3, the DNA is TGTGCCAGCAGTGAAGGCGGCAGCCTGAACACTGAAGCTTTCTTT. The chain has TRBV6-1 and TRBJ1-1; D unclear. The CDR3 sequence is 15 residues long. The germline V gene has CDR1 MNHNS and CDR2 SASEGT. Deletions cut 1 base from V and 0 bases from J, with 9 bases between.

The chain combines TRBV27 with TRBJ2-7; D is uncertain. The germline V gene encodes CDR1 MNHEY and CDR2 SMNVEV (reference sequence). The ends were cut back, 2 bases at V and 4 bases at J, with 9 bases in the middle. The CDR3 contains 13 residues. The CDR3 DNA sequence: TGTGCCAGCAGTTTAATCCCGAGGTACGAGCAGTACTTC. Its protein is CASSLIPRYEQYF.

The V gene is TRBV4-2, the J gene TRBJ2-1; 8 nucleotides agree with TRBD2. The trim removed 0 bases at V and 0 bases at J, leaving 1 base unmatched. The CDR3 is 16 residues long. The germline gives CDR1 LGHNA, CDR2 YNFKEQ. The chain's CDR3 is CASSQDTSGSYNEQFF. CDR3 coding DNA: TGTGCCAGCAGCCAAGATACTAGCGGCTCCTACAATGAGCAGTTCTTC.